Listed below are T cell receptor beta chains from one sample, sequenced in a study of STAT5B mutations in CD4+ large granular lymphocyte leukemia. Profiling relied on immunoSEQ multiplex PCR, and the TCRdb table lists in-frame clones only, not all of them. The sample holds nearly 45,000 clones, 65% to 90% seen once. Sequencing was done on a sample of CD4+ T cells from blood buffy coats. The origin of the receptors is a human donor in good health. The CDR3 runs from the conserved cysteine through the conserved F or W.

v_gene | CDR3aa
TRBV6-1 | CASSPRQGDYNEQFF
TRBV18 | CASSPTLITGAPGEKLFF
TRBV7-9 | CASTPVGGGIGTEAFF
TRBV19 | CASSPGRRLNTEAFF
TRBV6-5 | CASRGQGGQPQHF
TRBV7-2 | CASSLDPTSNQPQHF
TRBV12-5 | CASGIGTVGNTIYF
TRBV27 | CASSFVGGSSAETQYF
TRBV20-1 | CSATHYTEAFF
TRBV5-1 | CASCSLGLTDTQYF
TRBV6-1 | CASRAGPGREETQYF
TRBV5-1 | CASSPLRTSGSTDTQYF
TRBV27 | CASSPLPRGAAYEQYF
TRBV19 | CASSKRPGQAQSYGNNEQFF
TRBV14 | CASSLIGGLSTDTQYF
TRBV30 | CAWTTSQGWYGYTF
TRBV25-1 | CASSISDRAYNEQFF
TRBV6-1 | CASSLDRLYEQYF
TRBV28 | CASRRGANYEQYF
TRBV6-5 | CASSYSIGLDLREQYF
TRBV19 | CASSIIHSGANVLTF
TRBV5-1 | CASSLNRGQETQYF
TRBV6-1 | CASKGITDTQYF
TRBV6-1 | CASSSMDRDNHEQYF
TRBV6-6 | CASTGTTNEKLFF
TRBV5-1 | CASSLSSLGLVDTQYF
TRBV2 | CASSHRRGPPNEQFF
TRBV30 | CAWSVRGTYEQYF
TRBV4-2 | CASSQEAGGPGELFF
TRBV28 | CAARVSVRQGSYEQYF
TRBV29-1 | CSSTLAGDGRQFF
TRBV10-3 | CAISKNNEQFF
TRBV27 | CASSFRLAGIYEQYF
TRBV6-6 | CASTQREGSYNEQFF
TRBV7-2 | CASSLGSGGNQPQHF
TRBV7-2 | CASSLAFKGVGTEAFF
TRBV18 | CASSGGTEAFF
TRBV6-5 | CASSYQTTGELFF
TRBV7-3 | CASSSGGQAHAEAFF
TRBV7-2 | CASSPGLVTDTQYF
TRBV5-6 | CASSLVGQETQYF
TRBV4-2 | CASSQDRSDYGYTF
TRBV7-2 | CASSPIPGTGGYNEQFF
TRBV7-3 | CASSLSEGAETQYF
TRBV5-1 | CASSYGLAGGNEQFF
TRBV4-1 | CASSQDGRGRQPQHF
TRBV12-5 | CASGLELGEQFF
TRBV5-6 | CASSFRAGLLTSDTQYF
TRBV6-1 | CASSGMQGARGTETQYF
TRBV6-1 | CASSTSGRAYEQYF
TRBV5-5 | CASSSWTSGPRNPEQFF
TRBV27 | CASKSQGLHTEAFF
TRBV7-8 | CASSFTGTGGSYEQYF
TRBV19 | CASKTGVGGYTF
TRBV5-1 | CASSRGDNTNTGELFF